This T cell receptor (beta chain) was recorded in a study of regulatory T cells in long-lasting Graves disease. HTBI primers from iRepertoire and Arm-PCR of CDR3 regions yielded the TCR beta libraries. In TCRdb, the multiplex PCR reads were re-called with MiXCR into one record per CDR3 protein. The table shows 400,000 to 550,000 distinct CDR3 sequences, with roughly 15% occurring only once. Germline V CDR1 and CDR2: DFQATT, SNEGSKA (reference sequence). CDR3 length: 13 amino acids. V gave up 5 bases and J gave up 5 bases, with 13 bases separating them. In its sample, this clonotype was seen many times. Time point described: newly diagnosed GD, antithyroid drugs for less than 3 months. Scientists built the TCR library using RNA that was extracted from PBMCs. These data were likewise used in another study, on T cells in Graves' hyperthyroidism and ophthalmopathy. That paper notes: Peripheral blood also featured most of the thyroid clonotypes expanded above 0.001.

The sequence came from a woman between 18 and 29 years old with Graves disease. The V and J genes are TRBV20-1 and TRBJ2-1; D unresolved. Sequences were derived from peripheral blood mononuclear cells (PBMCs), sampled at new diagnosis, from a patient treated with antithyroid drugs. CDR3 in DNA: TGCAGTGCTCGTAGGTGGGAAGACAATGAGCAGTTCTTC. It encodes CSARRWEDNEQFF.